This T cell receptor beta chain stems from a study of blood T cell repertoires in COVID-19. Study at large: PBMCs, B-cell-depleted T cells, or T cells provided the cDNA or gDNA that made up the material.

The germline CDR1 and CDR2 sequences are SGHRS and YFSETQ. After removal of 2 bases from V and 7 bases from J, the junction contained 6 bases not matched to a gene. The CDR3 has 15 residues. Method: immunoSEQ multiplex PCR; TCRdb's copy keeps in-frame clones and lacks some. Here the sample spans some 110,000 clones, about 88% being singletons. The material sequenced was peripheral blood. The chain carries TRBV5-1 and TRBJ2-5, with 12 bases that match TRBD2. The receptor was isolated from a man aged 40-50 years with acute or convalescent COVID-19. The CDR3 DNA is TGCGCCAGCAGCTTAGGGACTAGCGGGTTAGGGACCCAGTACTTC. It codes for CASSLGTSGLGTQYF.